This is a list of T cell receptor beta chains from one sample in a study of shared clonotypes between healthy human individuals. TCRdb keeps only in-frame clones here, not all; method: immunoSEQ multiplex PCR. The table records about 580,000 clones, about 98% of them present only once. Sequences were obtained from naive CD8+ T cells sorted from blood. The receptors derive from a young man in good health. CDR3s include the opening cysteine and the closing phenylalanine or tryptophan. Only part of the rows carry a size: once, few, many, or a class if the clone is expanded.

TRBV9,NA,TRBJ1-1,CASSPRPKVGAFF
TRBV7-9,NA,TRBJ2-3,CASSTIVDRGTDTQYF
TRBV2,NA,TRBJ1-1,CASKGRVAEAFF
TRBV4-1,NA,TRBJ1-1,CASSQEGVGRTEAFF
TRBV4-2,NA,TRBJ2-7,CASSEGTSGSIVHEQYF
TRBV27,NA,TRBJ2-2,CASSRYTGELFF
TRBV11-1,NA,TRBJ2-7,CASSPWAGVAYEQYF
TRBV7-9,NA,TRBJ2-7,CASSLVVAGGLDEQYF
TRBV6-1,NA,TRBJ2-5,CASVGGETQYF
TRBV11-2,NA,TRBJ2-7,CASERSTLGHGPEQYF
TRBV7-2,NA,TRBJ1-5,CASSLGIIVSNQPQHF
TRBV4-3,NA,TRBJ2-5,CASSQVTRDRVMETQYF
TRBV10-3,NA,TRBJ2-7,CAITAESSYEQYF
TRBV27,NA,TRBJ1-1,CASAGIGEWTEAFF
TRBV6-5,NA,TRBJ1-1,CASGYQGFAEAFF
TRBV28,NA,TRBJ2-7,CASSHGQGYEQYF
TRBV29-1,NA,TRBJ2-7,CSVAGLGDYEQYF
TRBV28,NA,TRBJ1-5,CASSLEPYSNQPQHF
TRBV14,once,TRBJ2-7,CASSQDNREREQYF
TRBV7-9,NA,TRBJ1-1,CASSLARAGDTEAFF
TRBV7-9,NA,TRBJ2-7,CASSSGQGYSYEQYF
TRBV14,NA,TRBJ2-7,CASSQPSSRGYEQYF
TRBV2,NA,TRBJ2-1,CASSGDSYNEQFF
TRBV7-9,NA,TRBJ2-3,CASSPSGDSRTDTQYF
TRBV9,NA,TRBJ2-7,CASSVGLASYEQYF
TRBV4-3,NA,TRBJ2-1,CASSQVRVDEQFF
TRBV29-1,once,TRBJ2-2,CSAKGTSGYTGELFF
TRBV6-5,NA,TRBJ2-7,CASSYGGSNEQYF
TRBV7-3,NA,TRBJ2-6,CASSVRGSGANVLTF
TRBV11-3,NA,TRBJ2-1,CASSLIGASGVGEQFF
TRBV7-7,NA,TRBJ2-1,CASSLLAWNEQFF
TRBV10-3,NA,TRBJ2-7,CAISEEGTATYEQYF
TRBV11-2,NA,TRBJ2-2,CASSLEGFGPGELFF
TRBV7-9,NA,TRBJ2-7,CASSRDISYEQYF
TRBV9,NA,TRBJ2-1,CASSGTSPEQFF
TRBV5-1,NA,TRBJ2-1,CASSPKVASGNPLHEQFF
TRBV10-3,NA,TRBJ2-3,CAISLDWGLDGPDTQYF
TRBV27,NA,TRBJ2-1,CASRRTSGYNEQFF
TRBV4-2,NA,TRBJ2-2,CASSQEAGGPGELFF
TRBV5-1,NA,TRBJ2-1,CASSLAVVTERRSGSSYNEQFF